One sample yielded the 20 T cell receptor beta chains listed below, sequenced in a study of cytomegalovirus exposure and HLA in healthy donors. In the PCR, 60 Vbeta and 13 Jbeta primers were used. Some clones are missing from TCRdb's copy, which holds only in-frame ones; the method was immunoSEQ multiplex PCR. In the table there are about 190,000 clones, roughly 73% of which are singletons. Sequencing used PBMCs. The receptors come from a woman in her thirties in good health and CMV-seronegative.

The gene calls are TRBV25-1 and TRBJ2-7; D might be TRBD1 (6 bases). Trimming shortened V by 2 bases and J by 2 bases, and 10 bases separated the two germline ends. Germline V gives CDR1 MGHDK, CDR2 SYGVNS. The CDR3 is 14 residues long. CDR3 coding DNA: TGTGCCAGCAGTGAACAGGACAGCGCCTACGAGCAGTACTTC. It is translated as CASSEQDSAYEQYF.

There are a few counts of this clone. This chain uses TRBV7-9 with TRBJ2-7, with D maybe TRBD1 (6 bases). CDR3 size: 11 residues. Germline V CDR1 and CDR2: SEHNR, FQNEAQ (reference sequence). Trimming removed 8 bases from V and 3 bases from J, with 8 bases in between. CDR3 in amino acids: CASLDSYEQYF. DNA for the CDR3: TGTGCCAGCCTGGACAGCTACGAGCAGTACTTC.

The gene calls are TRBV7-2 and TRBJ2-7, with 10 bases matching TRBD1. V shed 5 bases, J shed 3 bases, and the junction held 7 bases outside the gene matches. This CDR3 spans 15 amino acids. Germline assignment: CDR1 SGHTA and CDR2 FQGNSA. This CDR3 reads CASSIGGDRGYEQYF. DNA for the CDR3: TGTGCCAGCAGCATAGGGGGGGACAGGGGCTACGAGCAGTACTTC.

The chain is built from TRBV19 and TRBJ1-5; the D gene is possibly TRBD1 (5 bases). Trimming stripped 5 bases from V and 1 base from J, with 18 bases between. Germline CDR1 and CDR2: LNHDA and SQIVND (reference sequence). This CDR3 comprises 17 residues. The CDR3 DNA follows: TGTGCCAGTAGTGCAGGCAGGGCCCGTCTGAGCAATCAGCCCCAGCATTTT. Translating gives CASSAGRARLSNQPQHF. Variable domain in full (rest from reference TRBV19 and TRBJ1-5): DGGITQSPKYLFRKEGQNVTLSCEQNLNHDAMYWYRQDPGQGLRLIYYSQIVNDFQKGDIAEGYSVSREKKESFPLTVTSAQKNPTAFYLCASSAGRARLSNQPQHFGDGTRLSIL.

This chain uses TRBV6-7 with TRBJ2-2, with 7 bases matching TRBD1. TRBV6-7 is given ORF status, its function remaining uncertain. CDR3 size: 16 residues. Trimming removed 5 bases from V and 1 base from J; junction bases left unmatched: 7. The CDR3 nucleotides are TGTGCCAGCAGTAAACGGGACAGTGGGAACACCGGGGAGCTGTTTTTT. Its translation: CASSKRDSGNTGELFF.

The rearrangement joins TRBV27 to TRBJ2-2; D possibly corresponds to TRBD2 (6 bases). The CDR3 consists of 13 residues. CDR1 and CDR2 (germline): MNHEY, SMNVEV (reference sequence). The ends were cut back, 3 bases at V and 8 bases at J, with 10 bases in the middle. The CDR3: CASSFGLAGELFF. The CDR3 coding sequence is TGTGCCAGCAGTTTCGGTCTAGCGGGGGAGCTGTTTTTT.

This clone has just a few counts. V gene TRBV30 combines with J gene TRBJ1-1; the D is unclear. This CDR3 comprises 16 residues. Germline V gives CDR1 GTSNPN, CDR2 SVGIG (reference sequence). Trimming pared 8 bases from V and 3 bases from J, leaving 25 bases between. The CDR3 is CAQSGKVALDDTEAFF. The CDR3 nucleotides are TGTGCCCAATCGGGGAAAGTGGCTTTGGACGACACTGAAGCTTTCTTT.

V gene TRBV6-1 combines with J gene TRBJ2-7; the D gene is possibly TRBD1 (5 bases). The CDR3 consists of 13 residues. Germline loops: CDR1 MNHNS, CDR2 SASEGT. Trimming took off 10 bases at V and 5 bases at J, with 18 bases between the two ends. The CDR3 coding sequence is TGTGCCACCAGGGTGCCCCCACTGGACGAGCAGTACTTC. This encodes CATRVPPLDEQYF.

J is TRBJ1-5 and V is TRBV6-6; possible D gene TRBD1, 6 bases. Trimming took 2 bases from V and 5 from J, leaving 13 bases between them. This CDR3 contains 15 residues. The germline gives CDR1 MNHNY, CDR2 SVGAGI (reference sequence). CDR3: CASSYPGESHQPQHF. The CDR3 region has the DNA TGTGCCAGCAGTTACCCAGGGGAGAGCCATCAGCCCCAGCATTTT.

This clone was observed a handful of times. The V and J genes are TRBV19 and TRBJ1-5; possible D gene TRBD1, 5 bases. The CDR3 extends over 15 amino acids. The germline V gene encodes CDR1 LNHDA and CDR2 SQIVND (reference sequence). The ends were cut back, 0 bases at V and 11 bases at J, with 17 bases in the middle. The CDR3: CASSIDLGLQVSQHF. For the CDR3, the DNA is TGTGCCAGTAGTATAGACCTGGGACTCCAGGTGTCCCAGCATTTT. Combining the CDR3 with reference TRBV19 and TRBJ1-5 gives the whole variable domain DGGITQSPKYLFRKEGQNVTLSCEQNLNHDAMYWYRQDPGQGLRLIYYSQIVNDFQKGDIAEGYSVSREKKESFPLTVTSAQKNPTAFYLCASSIDLGLQVSQHFGDGTRLSIL.

The genes are TRBV5-6 and TRBJ2-6; 9 bases agree with TRBD2. In germline, CDR1 is SGHDT, CDR2 YYEEEE. The CDR3 consists of 19 residues. Unmatched junction bases numbered 11, after V lost 4 bases and J lost 0 bases. The CDR3, as DNA: TGTGCCAGCAGCGGAGGCGGGAGGGGGGGCTACTCTGGGGCCAACGTCCTGACTTTC. It is translated as CASSGGGRGGYSGANVLTF. Complete variable domain (other parts from reference TRBV5-6 and TRBJ2-6): DAGVTQSPTHLIKTRGQQVTLRCSPKSGHDTVSWYQQALGQGPQFIFQYYEEEERQRGNFPDRFSGHQFPNYSSELNVNALLLGDSALYLCASSGGGRGGYSGANVLTFGAGSRLTVL.

The J gene is TRBJ2-5, the V gene TRBV5-6; no clear D. The germline V gene has CDR1 SGHDT and CDR2 YYEEEE. The V end lost 1 base, the J end lost 11 bases, and 12 bases lay between the germline ends. This CDR3 is 12 amino acids long. CDR3 DNA: TGTGCCAGCAGCTTGTACCGGTTGGAGCAGTACTTC. It specifies CASSLYRLEQYF. Filled out from reference TRBV5-6 and TRBJ2-5, the complete variable domain reads DAGVTQSPTHLIKTRGQQVTLRCSPKSGHDTVSWYQQALGQGPQFIFQYYEEEERQRGNFPDRFSGHQFPNYSSELNVNALLLGDSALYLCASSLYRLEQYFGPGTRLLVL.

This clone was seen a few times. This chain connects TRBV9 to TRBJ2-5; maybe TRBD2 (6 bases). V gave up 0 bases and J gave up 0 bases, with 9 bases separating them. Looked up from germline, CDR1 is SGDLS and CDR2 is YYNGEE. The length of the CDR3 is 15 residues. CDR3 bases: TGTGCCAGCAGCGTAGGGTCTAGCGACCAAGAGACCCAGTACTTC. As protein: CASSVGSSDQETQYF.

This chain uses TRBV5-1 with TRBJ1-2; 7 bases are shared with TRBD1. Trimming took 7 bases from V and 2 from J; bases not matched to a gene: 11. Germline-derived CDR1 and CDR2 are SGHRS and YFSETQ. CDR3 length equals 15 residues. The CDR3 region has the DNA TGCGCCAGCGCTGGAGGGGGCAGTAGGAACTATGGCTACACCTTC. It encodes CASAGGGSRNYGYTF.

This clone was found a few times. The chain joins TRBV5-1 to TRBJ2-5; 11 nucleotides match TRBD2. The CDR3 consists of 16 residues. The germline V gene encodes CDR1 SGHRS and CDR2 YFSETQ. V lost 0 bases and J lost 2; bases outside the gene matches: 3. The CDR3 is CASSLDVAGGQETQYF. CDR3 nucleotide sequence: TGCGCCAGCAGCTTGGACGTAGCGGGGGGGCAAGAGACCCAGTACTTC.

The chain uses TRBV2 and TRBJ1-6, with unresolved D. V dropped 8 bases and J dropped 6 bases, with 20 bases sitting between them. CDR3 size: 16 residues. Per the germline V gene, CDR1 is SNHLY and CDR2 is FYNNEI. The chain's CDR3 is CASELETSSGNSPLHF. The CDR3 region has the DNA TGTGCCAGCGAGTTGGAGACGAGCTCCGGTAATTCACCCCTCCACTTT.

V gene TRBV10-3 combines with J gene TRBJ2-7; D is possibly TRBD1 (6 bases). Trimming left V 6 bases short and J 0 bases short, with 12 bases between. In germline, CDR1 is ENHRY, CDR2 SYGVKD. The CDR3 is 14 residues long. This CDR3 is CAIRQGITSYEQYF. The CDR3 DNA is TGTGCCATCAGACAGGGAATCACCTCCTACGAGCAGTACTTC.

The rearrangement joins TRBV4-3 to TRBJ2-7; 10 positions agree with TRBD2. The end of the DNA fits TRBJ2-1 better, so the J call may be wrong. There are 17 residues in the CDR3. Looked up from germline, CDR1 is LGHNA and CDR2 is YSLEER. The CDR3 is CASSQDRSSGSFYEQFF. The CDR3 DNA reads as TGCGCCAGCAGCCAAGATCGATCTAGCGGGAGTTTTTATGAGCAGTTCTTC.

The chain is built from TRBV6-5 and TRBJ2-2, with D tentatively TRBD2 (6 bases). The length of the CDR3 is 15 residues. Germline CDR1 and CDR2: MNHEY and SVGAGI. Between the trimmed V and J ends, which lost 8 bases and 3 bases, there was a span of 16 bases. Here the CDR3 reads CASETREPYTGELFF. CDR3 DNA sequence: TGTGCCAGCGAGACTAGGGAGCCCTACACCGGGGAGCTGTTTTTT.

This chain joins TRBV5-6 and TRBJ1-5, with D perhaps matching TRBD1 (5 bases). CDR1 and CDR2 from the germline V gene are SGHDT and YYEEEE. Trimming cost V 4 bases and J 3 bases, with 14 bases left between them. The length of the CDR3 is 15 residues. CDR3 nucleotides: TGTGCCAGCAGCCCGTGGGGGGGACTCAATCAGCCCCAGCATTTT. Its protein product is CASSPWGGLNQPQHF.